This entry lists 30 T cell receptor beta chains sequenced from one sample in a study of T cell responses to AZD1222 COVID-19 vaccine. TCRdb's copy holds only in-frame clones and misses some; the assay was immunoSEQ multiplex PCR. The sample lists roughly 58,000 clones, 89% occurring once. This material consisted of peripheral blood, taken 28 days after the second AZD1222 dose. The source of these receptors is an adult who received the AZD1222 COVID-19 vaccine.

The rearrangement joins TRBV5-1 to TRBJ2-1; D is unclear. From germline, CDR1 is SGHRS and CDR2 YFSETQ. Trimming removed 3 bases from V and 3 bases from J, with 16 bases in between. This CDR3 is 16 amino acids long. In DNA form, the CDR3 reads TGCGCCAGCAGCTCCGGACGGCCAACCTTCTACAATGAGCAGTTCTTC. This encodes CASSSGRPTFYNEQFF.

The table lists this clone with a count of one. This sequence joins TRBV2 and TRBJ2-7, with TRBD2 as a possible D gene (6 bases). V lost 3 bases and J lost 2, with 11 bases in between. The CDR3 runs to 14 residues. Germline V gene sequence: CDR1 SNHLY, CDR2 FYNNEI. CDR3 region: CASSEGPGAYEQYF. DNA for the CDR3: TGTGCCAGCAGTGAGGGCCCGGGGGCCTACGAGCAGTACTTC. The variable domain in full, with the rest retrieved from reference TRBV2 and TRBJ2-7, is EPEVTQTPSHQVTQMGQEVILRCVPISNHLYFYWYRQILGQKVEFLVSFYNNEISEKSEIFDDQFSVERPDGSNFTLKIRSTKLEDSAMYFCASSEGPGAYEQYFGPGTRLTVT.

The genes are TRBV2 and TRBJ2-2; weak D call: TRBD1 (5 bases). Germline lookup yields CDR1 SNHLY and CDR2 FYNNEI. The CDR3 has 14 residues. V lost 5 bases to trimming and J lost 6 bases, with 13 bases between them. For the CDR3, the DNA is TGTGCCAGCAGTCAGGACCCCAGGGCCGGGGAGCTGTTTTTT. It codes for CASSQDPRAGELFF.

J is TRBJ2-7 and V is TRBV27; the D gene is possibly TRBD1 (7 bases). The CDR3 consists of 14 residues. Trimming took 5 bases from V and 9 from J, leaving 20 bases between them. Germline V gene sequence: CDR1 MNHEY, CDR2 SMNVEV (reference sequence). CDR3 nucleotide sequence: TGTGCCAGCAGTGCCTTTCCGACAGGGCGGGGGCAGTACTTC. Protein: CASSAFPTGRGQYF.

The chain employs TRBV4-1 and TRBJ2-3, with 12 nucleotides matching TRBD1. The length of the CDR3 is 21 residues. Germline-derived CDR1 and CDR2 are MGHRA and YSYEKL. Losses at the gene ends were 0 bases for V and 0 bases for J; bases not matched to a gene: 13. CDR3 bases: TGCGCCAGCAGCCAAGAAGGGGGACAGGGGGCTTCCTTGTCTAGCACAGATACGCAGTATTTT. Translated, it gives CASSQEGGQGASLSSTDTQYF.

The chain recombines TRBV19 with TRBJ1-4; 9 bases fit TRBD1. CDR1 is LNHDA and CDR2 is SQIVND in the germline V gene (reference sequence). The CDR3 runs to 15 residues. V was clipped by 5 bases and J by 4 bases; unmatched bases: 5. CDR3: CASSYYRGRNEKLFF. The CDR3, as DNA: TGTGCCAGTAGTTACTACAGGGGGCGTAATGAAAAACTGTTTTTT.

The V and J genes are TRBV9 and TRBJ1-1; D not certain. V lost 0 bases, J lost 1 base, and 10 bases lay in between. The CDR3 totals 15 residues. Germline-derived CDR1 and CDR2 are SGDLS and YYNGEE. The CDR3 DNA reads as TGTGCCAGCAGCGTAGTAGCAGGTTCGAACACTGAAGCTTTCTTT. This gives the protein CASSVVAGSNTEAFF.

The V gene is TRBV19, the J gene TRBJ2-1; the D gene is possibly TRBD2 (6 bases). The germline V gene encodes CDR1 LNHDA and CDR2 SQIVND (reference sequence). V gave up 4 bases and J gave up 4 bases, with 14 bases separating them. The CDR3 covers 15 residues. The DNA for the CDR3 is TGTGCCAGTAGTAGAGGATCCGGGGGATACAATGAGCAGTTCTTC. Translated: CASSRGSGGYNEQFF.

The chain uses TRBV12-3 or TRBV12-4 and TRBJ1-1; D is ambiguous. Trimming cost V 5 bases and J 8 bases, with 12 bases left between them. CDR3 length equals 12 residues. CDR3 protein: CASSPRRSEAFF. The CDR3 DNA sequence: TGTGCCAGCAGTCCAAGGCGTTCGGAAGCTTTCTTT.

CDR3 nucleotide sequence: TGTGCCAGCAGTTATTTCGTGGGGGCCGAGCAGTTCTTC. It codes for CASSYFVGAEQFF. V usage is TRBV6-5 and J usage is TRBJ2-1, with a tentative D call TRBD1 (6 bases). The V end lost 3 bases, the J end lost 10 bases, and 13 bases lay between the germline ends. Germline CDR1 MNHEY, CDR2 SVGAGI. The CDR3 sequence is 13 residues long.

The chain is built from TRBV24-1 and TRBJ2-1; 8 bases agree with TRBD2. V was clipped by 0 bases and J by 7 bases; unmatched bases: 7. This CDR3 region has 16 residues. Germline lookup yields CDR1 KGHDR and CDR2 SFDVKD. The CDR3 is CATSDLKLAGRNEQFF. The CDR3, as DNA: TGTGCCACCAGTGATTTGAAGTTAGCGGGGCGAAATGAGCAGTTCTTC.

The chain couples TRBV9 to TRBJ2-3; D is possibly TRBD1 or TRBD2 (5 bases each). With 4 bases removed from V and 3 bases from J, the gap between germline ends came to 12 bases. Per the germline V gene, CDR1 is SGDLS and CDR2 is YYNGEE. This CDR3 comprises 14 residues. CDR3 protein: CASSTRDGTDTQYF. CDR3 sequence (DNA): TGTGCCAGCAGCACCCGGGACGGTACAGATACGCAGTATTTT. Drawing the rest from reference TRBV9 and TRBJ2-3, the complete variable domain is DSGVTQTPKHLITATGQRVTLRCSPRSGDLSVYWYQQSLDQGLQFLIQYYNGEERAKGNILERFSAQQFPDLHSELNLSSLELGDSALYFCASSTRDGTDTQYFGPGTRLTVL.

The CDR3 sequence is CASSQGAQYEQYF. The DNA of the CDR3 is TGCGCCAGCAGCCAGGGGGCACAGTACGAGCAGTACTTC. The chain couples TRBV4-3 to TRBJ2-7; TRBD1 might be the D (6 bases). The CDR3 runs to 13 residues. V was clipped by 3 bases and J by 4 bases, with 10 bases between them. Germline assignment: CDR1 LGHNA and CDR2 YSLEER.

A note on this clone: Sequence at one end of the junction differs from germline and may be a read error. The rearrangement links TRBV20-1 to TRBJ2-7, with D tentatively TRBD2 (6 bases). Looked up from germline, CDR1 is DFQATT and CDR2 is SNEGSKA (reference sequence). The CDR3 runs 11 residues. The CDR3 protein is CSARGLQEDCF. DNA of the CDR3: TGCAGTGCTAGGGGACTCCAGGAGGATTGCTTC.

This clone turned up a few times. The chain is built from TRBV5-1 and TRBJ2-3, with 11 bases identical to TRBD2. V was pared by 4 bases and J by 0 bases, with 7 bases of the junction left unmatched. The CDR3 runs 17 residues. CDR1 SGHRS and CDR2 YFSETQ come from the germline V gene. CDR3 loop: CASSVGLAGYSTDTQYF. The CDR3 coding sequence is TGCGCCAGCAGCGTCGGACTAGCGGGTTATAGCACAGATACGCAGTATTTT.

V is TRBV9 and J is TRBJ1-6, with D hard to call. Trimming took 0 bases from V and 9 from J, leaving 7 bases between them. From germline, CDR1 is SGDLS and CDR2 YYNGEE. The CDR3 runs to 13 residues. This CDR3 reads CASSVGPFSPLHF. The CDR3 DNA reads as TGTGCCAGCAGCGTAGGACCTTTTTCACCCCTCCACTTT. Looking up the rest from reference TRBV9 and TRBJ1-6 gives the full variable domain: DSGVTQTPKHLITATGQRVTLRCSPRSGDLSVYWYQQSLDQGLQFLIQYYNGEERAKGNILERFSAQQFPDLHSELNLSSLELGDSALYFCASSVGPFSPLHFGNGTRLTVT.

The CDR3 DNA sequence: TGCAGTGCTAGAGAATGGGGCGAGCAGTACTTC. It yields the protein CSAREWGEQYF. The chain carries TRBV20-1 and TRBJ2-7, with D unresolved. Trimming removed 0 bases at V and 6 bases at J, with 6 bases between. The V gene's germline CDR1 is DFQATT and CDR2 SNEGSKA (reference sequence). There are 11 residues in the CDR3.

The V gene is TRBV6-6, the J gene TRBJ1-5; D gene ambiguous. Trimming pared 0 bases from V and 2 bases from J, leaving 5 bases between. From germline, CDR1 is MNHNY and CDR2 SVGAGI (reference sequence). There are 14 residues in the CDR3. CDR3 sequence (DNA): TGTGCCAGCAGTTACTCGTCAGGCAATCAGCCCCAGCATTTT. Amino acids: CASSYSSGNQPQHF.

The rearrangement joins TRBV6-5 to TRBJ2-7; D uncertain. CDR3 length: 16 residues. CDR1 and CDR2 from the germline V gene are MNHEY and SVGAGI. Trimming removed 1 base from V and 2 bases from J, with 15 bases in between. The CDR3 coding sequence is TGTGCCAGCAGTTACTTCCGGGCGGAAACAACCTACGAGCAGTACTTC. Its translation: CASSYFRAETTYEQYF.

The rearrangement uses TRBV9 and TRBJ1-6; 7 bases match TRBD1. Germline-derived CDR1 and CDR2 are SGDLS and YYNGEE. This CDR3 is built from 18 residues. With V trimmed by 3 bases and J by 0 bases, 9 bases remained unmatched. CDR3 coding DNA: TGTGCCAGCAGCGCGCTAGGACAGGACCCCTCCTATAATTCACCCCTCCACTTT. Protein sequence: CASSALGQDPSYNSPLHF.

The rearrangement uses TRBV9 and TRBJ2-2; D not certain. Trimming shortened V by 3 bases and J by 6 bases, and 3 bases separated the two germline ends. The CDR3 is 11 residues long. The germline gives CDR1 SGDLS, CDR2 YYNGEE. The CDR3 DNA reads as TGTGCCAGCAGCGGCGCCGGGGAGCTGTTTTTT. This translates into CASSGAGELFF. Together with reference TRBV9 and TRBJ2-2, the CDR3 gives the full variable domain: DSGVTQTPKHLITATGQRVTLRCSPRSGDLSVYWYQQSLDQGLQFLIQYYNGEERAKGNILERFSAQQFPDLHSELNLSSLELGDSALYFCASSGAGELFFGEGSRLTVL.

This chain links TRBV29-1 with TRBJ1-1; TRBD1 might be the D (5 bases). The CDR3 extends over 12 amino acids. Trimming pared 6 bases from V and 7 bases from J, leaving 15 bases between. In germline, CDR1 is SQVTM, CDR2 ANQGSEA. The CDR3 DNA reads TGCAGCGTGACGGACACCAAAAATGAAGCTTTCTTT. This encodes CSVTDTKNEAFF.

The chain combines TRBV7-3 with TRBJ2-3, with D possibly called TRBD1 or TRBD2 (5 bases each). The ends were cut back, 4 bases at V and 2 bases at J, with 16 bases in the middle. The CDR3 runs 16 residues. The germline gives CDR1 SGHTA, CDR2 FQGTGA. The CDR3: CASSSPGGGNTDTQYF. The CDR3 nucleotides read TGTGCCAGCAGCTCTCCTGGTGGGGGTAACACAGATACGCAGTATTTT.

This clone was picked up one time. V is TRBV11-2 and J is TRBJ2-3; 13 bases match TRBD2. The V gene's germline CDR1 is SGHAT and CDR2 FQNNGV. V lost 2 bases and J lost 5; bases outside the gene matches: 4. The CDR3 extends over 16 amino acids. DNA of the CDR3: TGTGCCAGCAGCTTAACTACTAGCGGGGGGGGAGATACGCAGTATTTT. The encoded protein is CASSLTTSGGGDTQYF. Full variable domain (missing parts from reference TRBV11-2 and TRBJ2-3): EAGVAQSPRYKIIEKRQSVAFWCNPISGHATLYWYQQILGQGPKLLIQFQNNGVVDDSQLPKDRFSAERLKGVDSTLKIQPAKLEDSAVYLCASSLTTSGGGDTQYFGPGTRLTVL.

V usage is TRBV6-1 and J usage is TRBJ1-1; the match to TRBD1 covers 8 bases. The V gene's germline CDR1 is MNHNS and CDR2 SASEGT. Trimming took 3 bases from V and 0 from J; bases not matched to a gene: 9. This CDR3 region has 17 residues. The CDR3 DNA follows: TGTGCCAGCAGTGACAACAGGGGGGGCGCGGTGAACACTGAAGCTTTCTTT. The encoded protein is CASSDNRGGAVNTEAFF.

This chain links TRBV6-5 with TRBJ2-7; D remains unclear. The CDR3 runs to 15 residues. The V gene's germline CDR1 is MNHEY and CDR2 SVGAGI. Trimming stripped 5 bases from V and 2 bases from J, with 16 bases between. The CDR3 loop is CASSNPQISAYEQYF. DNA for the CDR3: TGTGCCAGCAGTAACCCCCAGATTTCGGCCTACGAGCAGTACTTC.

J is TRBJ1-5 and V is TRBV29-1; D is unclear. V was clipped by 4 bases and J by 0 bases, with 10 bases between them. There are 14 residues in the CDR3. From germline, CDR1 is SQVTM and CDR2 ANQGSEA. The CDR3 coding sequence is TGCAGCGTTGCGACTGGAGATAGCAATCAGCCCCAGCATTTT. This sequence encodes CSVATGDSNQPQHF.

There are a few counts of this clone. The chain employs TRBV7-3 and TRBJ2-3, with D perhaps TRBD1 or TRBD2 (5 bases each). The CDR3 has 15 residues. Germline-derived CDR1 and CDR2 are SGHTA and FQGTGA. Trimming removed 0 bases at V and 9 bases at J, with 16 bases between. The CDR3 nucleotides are TGTGCCAGCAGCTTAACCCCTGGCAGCTGGGGGACGCAGTATTTT. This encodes CASSLTPGSWGTQYF.

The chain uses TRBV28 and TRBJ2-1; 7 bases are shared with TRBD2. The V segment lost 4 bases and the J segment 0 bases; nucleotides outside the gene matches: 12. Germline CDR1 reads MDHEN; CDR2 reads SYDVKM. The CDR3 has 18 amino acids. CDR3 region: CASSSNEVAGSSYNEQFF. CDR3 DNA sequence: TGTGCCAGCAGTTCCAATGAAGTAGCGGGTAGCTCCTACAATGAGCAGTTCTTC.

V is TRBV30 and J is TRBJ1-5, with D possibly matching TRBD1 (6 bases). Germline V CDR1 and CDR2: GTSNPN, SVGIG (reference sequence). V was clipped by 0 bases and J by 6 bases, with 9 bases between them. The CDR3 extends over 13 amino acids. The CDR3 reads CAWSVEGVQPQHF. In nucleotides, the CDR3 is TGTGCCTGGAGTGTTGAGGGGGTTCAGCCCCAGCATTTT.